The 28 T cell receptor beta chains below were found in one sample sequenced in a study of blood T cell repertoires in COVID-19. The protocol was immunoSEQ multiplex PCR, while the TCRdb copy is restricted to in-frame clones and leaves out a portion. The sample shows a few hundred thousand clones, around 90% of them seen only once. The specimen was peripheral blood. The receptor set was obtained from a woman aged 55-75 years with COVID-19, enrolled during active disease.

The CDR3 here is CASSKGDRVRNEQFF. In DNA, the CDR3 is TGTGCCAGTAGTAAAGGGGACAGGGTGAGGAATGAGCAGTTCTTC. The chain employs TRBV19 and TRBJ2-1; 9 nucleotides match TRBD1. The CDR3 extends over 15 amino acids. V dropped 4 bases and J dropped 7; count of bases not matched to a gene: 8. Germline V gene sequence: CDR1 LNHDA, CDR2 SQIVND (reference sequence).

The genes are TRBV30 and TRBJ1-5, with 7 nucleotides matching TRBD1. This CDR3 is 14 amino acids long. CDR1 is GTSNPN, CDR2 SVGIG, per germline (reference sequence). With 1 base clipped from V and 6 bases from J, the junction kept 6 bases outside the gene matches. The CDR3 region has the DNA TGTGCCTGGAGTGGCGACAGGGCCCTTCAGCCCCAGCATTTT. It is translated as CAWSGDRALQPQHF.

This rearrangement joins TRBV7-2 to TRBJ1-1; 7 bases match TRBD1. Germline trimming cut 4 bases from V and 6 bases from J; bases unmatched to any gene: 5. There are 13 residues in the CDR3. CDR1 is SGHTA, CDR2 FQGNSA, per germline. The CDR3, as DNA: TGTGCCAGCAGCTACCAGGGGGAGGCTGAAGCTTTCTTT. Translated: CASSYQGEAEAFF.

As DNA, the CDR3 is TGTGCCAGCATGGGGACACTCGGAGAGACCCAGTACTTC. It codes for CASMGTLGETQYF. The gene calls are TRBV7-8 and TRBJ2-5; perhaps TRBD1 as D (6 bases). The CDR3 contains 13 residues. V was cut by 7 bases and J by 4 bases, with 13 bases left in between. Germline V gene lookup returns CDR1 SGHVS and CDR2 FQNEAQ.

CDR3 DNA sequence: TGTGCCAGTAATAACTGGGGCGATGGCTACACCTTC. It translates to CASNNWGDGYTF. The chain is built from TRBV19 and TRBJ1-2; maybe TRBD1 (5 bases). Trimming cost V 7 bases and J 6 bases, with 12 bases left between them. Germline CDR1 reads LNHDA; CDR2 reads SQIVND (reference sequence). This CDR3 has 12 residues.

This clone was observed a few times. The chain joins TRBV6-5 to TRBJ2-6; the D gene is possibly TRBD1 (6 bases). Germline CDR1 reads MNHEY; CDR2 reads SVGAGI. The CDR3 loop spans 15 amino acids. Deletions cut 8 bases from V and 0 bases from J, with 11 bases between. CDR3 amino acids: CASLDRRSGANVLTF. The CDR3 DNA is TGTGCCAGCCTGGACAGACGCTCTGGGGCCAACGTCCTGACTTTC.

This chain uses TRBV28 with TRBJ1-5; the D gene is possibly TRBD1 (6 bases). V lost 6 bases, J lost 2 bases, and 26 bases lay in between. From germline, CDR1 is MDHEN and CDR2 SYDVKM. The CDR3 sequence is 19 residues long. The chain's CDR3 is CASSPRGAGVGGGNQPQHF. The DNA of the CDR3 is TGTGCCAGCAGCCCCCGGGGGGCAGGGGTTGGGGGTGGCAATCAGCCCCAGCATTTT.

DNA of the CDR3: TGTGCCAGCAGCCAGAATAATTCACCCCTCCACTTT. Translated: CASSQNNSPLHF. V is TRBV7-3 and J is TRBJ1-6, with D hard to call. CDR1 is SGHTA, CDR2 FQGTGA, per germline. The CDR3 is 12 residues long. V was trimmed by 5 bases and J by 5 bases, leaving 4 bases between them.

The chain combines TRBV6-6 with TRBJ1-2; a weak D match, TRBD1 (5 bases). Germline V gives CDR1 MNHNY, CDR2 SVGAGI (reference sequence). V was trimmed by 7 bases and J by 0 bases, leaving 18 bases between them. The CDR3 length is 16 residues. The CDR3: CASILLTGLANYGYTF. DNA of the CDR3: TGTGCCAGCATCCTCCTAACAGGACTAGCTAACTATGGCTACACCTTC.

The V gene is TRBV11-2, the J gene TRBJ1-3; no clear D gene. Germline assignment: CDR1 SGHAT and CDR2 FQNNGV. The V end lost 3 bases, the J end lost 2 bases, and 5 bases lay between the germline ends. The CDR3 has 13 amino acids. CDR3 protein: CASSFGPGNTIYF. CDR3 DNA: TGTGCCAGCAGCTTCGGTCCTGGAAACACCATATATTTT.

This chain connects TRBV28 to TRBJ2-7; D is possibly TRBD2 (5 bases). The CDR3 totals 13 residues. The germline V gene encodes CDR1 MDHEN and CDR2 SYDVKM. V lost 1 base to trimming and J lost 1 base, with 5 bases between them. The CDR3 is CASSLLASYEQYF. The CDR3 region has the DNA TGTGCCAGCAGTTTATTAGCGTCCTACGAGCAGTACTTC.

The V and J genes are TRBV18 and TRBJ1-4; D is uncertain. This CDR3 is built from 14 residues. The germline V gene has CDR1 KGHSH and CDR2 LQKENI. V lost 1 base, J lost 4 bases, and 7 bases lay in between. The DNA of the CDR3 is TGTGCCAGCTCACCACGCCAGGTTAATGAAAAACTGTTTTTT. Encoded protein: CASSPRQVNEKLFF.

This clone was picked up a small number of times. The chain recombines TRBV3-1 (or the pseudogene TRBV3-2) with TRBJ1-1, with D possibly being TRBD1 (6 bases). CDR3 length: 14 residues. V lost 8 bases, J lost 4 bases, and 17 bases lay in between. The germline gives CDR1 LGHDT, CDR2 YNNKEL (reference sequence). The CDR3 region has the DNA TGTGCCAGCGGCCTACAGGGACCGGGCACTGAAGCTTTCTTT. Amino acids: CASGLQGPGTEAFF.

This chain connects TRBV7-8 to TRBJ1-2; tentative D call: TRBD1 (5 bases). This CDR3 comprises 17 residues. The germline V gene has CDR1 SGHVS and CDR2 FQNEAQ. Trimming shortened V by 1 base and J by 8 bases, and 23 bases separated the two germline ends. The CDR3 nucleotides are TGTGCCAGCAGCTTAGAGCGTCTTGTCTGGGGGGTAAAAGGCTACACCTTC. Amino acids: CASSLERLVWGVKGYTF.

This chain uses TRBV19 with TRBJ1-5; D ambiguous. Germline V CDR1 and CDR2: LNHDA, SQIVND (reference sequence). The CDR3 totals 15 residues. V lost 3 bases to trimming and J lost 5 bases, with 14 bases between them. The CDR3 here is CASSIQARLDQPQHF. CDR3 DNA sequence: TGTGCCAGTAGTATTCAGGCCCGTTTAGATCAGCCCCAGCATTTT.

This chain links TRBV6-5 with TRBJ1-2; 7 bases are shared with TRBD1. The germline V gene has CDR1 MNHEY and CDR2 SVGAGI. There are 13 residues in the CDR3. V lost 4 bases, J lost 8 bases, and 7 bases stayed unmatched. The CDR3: CASSFGQDRGYTF. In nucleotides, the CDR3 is TGTGCCAGCAGTTTTGGGCAGGACAGGGGCTACACCTTC.

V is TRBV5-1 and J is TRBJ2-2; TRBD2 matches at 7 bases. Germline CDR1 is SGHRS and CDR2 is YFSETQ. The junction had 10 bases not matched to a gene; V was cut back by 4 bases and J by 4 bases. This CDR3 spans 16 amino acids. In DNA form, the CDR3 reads TGCGCCAGCAGCGTGGGTCGGGGGGATATCACCGGGGAGCTGTTTTTT. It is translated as CASSVGRGDITGELFF.

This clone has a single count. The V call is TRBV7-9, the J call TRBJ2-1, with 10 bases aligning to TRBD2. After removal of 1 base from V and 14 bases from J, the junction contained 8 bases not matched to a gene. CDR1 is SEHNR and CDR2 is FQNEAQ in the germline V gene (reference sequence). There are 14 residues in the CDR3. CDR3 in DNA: TGTGCCAGCAGCTTAGAATTAGCTAGCGGGGGCGAGTTCTTC. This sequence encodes CASSLELASGGEFF.

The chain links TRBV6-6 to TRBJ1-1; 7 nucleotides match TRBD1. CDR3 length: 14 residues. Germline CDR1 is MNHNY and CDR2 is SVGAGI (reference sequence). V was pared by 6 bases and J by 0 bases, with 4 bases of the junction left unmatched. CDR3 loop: CASRDRAMNTEAFF. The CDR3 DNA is TGTGCCAGCAGAGACAGGGCCATGAACACTGAAGCTTTCTTT.

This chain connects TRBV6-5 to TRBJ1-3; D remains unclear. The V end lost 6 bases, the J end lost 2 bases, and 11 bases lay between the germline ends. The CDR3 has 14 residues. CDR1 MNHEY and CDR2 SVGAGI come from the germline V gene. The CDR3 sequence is CASRSPGAGNTIYF. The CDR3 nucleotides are TGTGCCAGCAGATCCCCCGGGGCTGGAAACACCATATATTTT.

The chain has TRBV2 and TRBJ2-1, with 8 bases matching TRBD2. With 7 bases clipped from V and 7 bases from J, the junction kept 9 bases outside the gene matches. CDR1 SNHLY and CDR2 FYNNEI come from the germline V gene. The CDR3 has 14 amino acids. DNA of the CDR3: TGTGCCAGCACTGTGCAGCGGGGGCTGAATGAGCAGTTCTTC. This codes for CASTVQRGLNEQFF. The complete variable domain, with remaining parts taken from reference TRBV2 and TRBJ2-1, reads EPEVTQTPSHQVTQMGQEVILRCVPISNHLYFYWYRQILGQKVEFLVSFYNNEISEKSEIFDDQFSVERPDGSNFTLKIRSTKLEDSAMYFCASTVQRGLNEQFFGPGTRLTVL.

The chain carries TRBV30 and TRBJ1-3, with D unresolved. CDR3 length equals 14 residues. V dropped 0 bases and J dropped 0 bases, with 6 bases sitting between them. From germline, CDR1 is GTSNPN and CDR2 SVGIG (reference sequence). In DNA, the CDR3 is TGTGCCTGGAGTGTATCCAGCTCTGGAAACACCATATATTTT. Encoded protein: CAWSVSSSGNTIYF.

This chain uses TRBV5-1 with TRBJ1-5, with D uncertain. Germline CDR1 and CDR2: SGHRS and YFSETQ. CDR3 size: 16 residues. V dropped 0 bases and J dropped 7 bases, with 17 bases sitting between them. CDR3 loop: CASSLGPAGPGQPQHF. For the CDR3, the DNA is TGCGCCAGCAGCTTGGGGCCGGCAGGCCCAGGACAGCCCCAGCATTTT.

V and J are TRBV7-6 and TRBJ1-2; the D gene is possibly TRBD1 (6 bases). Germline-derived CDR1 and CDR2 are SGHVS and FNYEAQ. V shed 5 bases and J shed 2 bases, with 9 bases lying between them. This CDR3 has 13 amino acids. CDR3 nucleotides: TGTGCCAGCAGCAGGGACATCAACTATGGCTACACCTTC. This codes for CASSRDINYGYTF.

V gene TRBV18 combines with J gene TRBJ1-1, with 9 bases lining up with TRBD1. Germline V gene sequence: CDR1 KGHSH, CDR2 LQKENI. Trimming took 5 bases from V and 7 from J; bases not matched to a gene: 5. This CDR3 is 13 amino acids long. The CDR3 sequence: CASSRDREGEAFF. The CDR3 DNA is TGTGCCAGCTCAAGGGACAGGGAGGGTGAAGCTTTCTTT.

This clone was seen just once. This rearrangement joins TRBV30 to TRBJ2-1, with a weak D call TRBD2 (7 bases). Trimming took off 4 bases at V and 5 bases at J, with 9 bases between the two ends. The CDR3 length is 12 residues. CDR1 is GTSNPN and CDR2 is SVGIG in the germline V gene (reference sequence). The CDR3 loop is CAWKGGNNEQFF. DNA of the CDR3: TGTGCCTGGAAGGGGGGGAACAATGAGCAGTTCTTC.

The CDR3 DNA is TGTGCCACGAGCGGGTCTGCCTACGAGCAGTACTTC. The encoded protein is CATSGSAYEQYF. This chain joins TRBV7-9 and TRBJ2-7; tentatively, D is TRBD2 (6 bases). Germline V lookup: CDR1 SEHNR, CDR2 FQNEAQ (reference sequence). V was shortened by 10 bases and J by 2 bases, with 12 bases between the two germline ends. This CDR3 has 12 amino acids.

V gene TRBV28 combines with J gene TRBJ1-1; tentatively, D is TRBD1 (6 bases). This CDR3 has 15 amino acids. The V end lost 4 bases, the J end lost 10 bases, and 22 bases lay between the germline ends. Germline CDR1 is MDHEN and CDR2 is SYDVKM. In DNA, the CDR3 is TGTGCCAGCAGTTCTGCCGGGGACATAGAAAAGGGAGCTTTCTTT. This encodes CASSSAGDIEKGAFF.